One and the same sample provided the 22 T cell receptor beta chains below, sequenced in a study of tumor-infiltrating lymphocytes in primary liver carcinoma. RNA isolated from unsorted whole blood supplied the blood RNA, with germline DNA also extracted. Starting from approximately 470 ng of total RNA, TCR beta cDNA was produced with a primer in the constant region. Libraries covering TCR beta were generated through three nested multiplex PCR rounds (using a slightly modified ARM-PCR). The two initial PCR rounds, 9 to 11 cycles each, used TRBV1-TRBV30 forward and C-beta reverse primers. TCRdb re-analysed the multiplex PCR reads in MiXCR, keeping a single row per CDR3 protein. This table has about 200,000 distinct CDR3 sequences, 65% appearing once. The sequenced sample consisted of peripheral blood. The receptor set was obtained from a woman aged 60-70 years with primary liver carcinoma and hepatitis B virus infection.

In the case of this clonotype: A read error may account for a junction end that differs from germline. V usage is TRBV11-2 and J usage is TRBJ2-5, with D perhaps matching TRBD1 or TRBD2 (5 bases each). Germline values: CDR1 SGHAT, CDR2 FQNNGV. This CDR3 spans 14 amino acids. The CDR3 sequence is CASSLGRRLGTQYF. DNA for the CDR3: TGTGCCAGCAGCTTAGGTCGACGACTGGGGACCCAATACTTC.

This chain links TRBV30 with TRBJ2-3, with D perhaps matching TRBD2 (5 bases). The CDR3 loop spans 14 amino acids. Per the germline V gene, CDR1 is GTSNPN and CDR2 is SVGIG (reference sequence). V lost 0 bases, J lost 3 bases, and 10 bases lay in between. CDR3 sequence: CAWSVPPGTDTQYF. The DNA of the CDR3 is TGTGCCTGGAGTGTACCACCGGGGACAGATACGCAGTATTTT.

About this clonotype: The CDR3 ends on some other residue instead of the conserved phenylalanine or tryptophan, so this is likely a read error. The DNA is left out, because the CDR3 cannot be placed on it with certainty; the CDR3 is given as TCRdb lists it. V usage is TRBV6-4 and J usage is TRBJ2-1; TRBD1 is taken as the D call from the table, unchecked against the DNA. In germline, CDR1 is MRHNA, CDR2 SNTAGT. Termini included, the CDR3 measures 13 amino acids. The CDR3 protein is CASSGYRGSEQSS.

The V gene is TRBV30, the J gene TRBJ1-2; unclear D gene. V dropped 5 bases and J dropped 10 bases, with 11 bases sitting between them. The CDR3 has 10 residues. From germline, CDR1 is GTSNPN and CDR2 SVGIG (reference sequence). CDR3 DNA: TGTGCCTGGGTCCGGGATGTCTACACCTTC. Protein product: CAWVRDVYTF.

V is TRBV11-2 and J is TRBJ2-2; 10 bases fit TRBD2. The V gene end was trimmed by 5 bases and the J gene end by 6 bases; junction bases not matched to a gene: 15. Germline CDR1 is SGHAT and CDR2 is FQNNGV. The CDR3 has 18 amino acids. CDR3 protein: CASSIWVGASGGPGELFF. The DNA of the CDR3 is TGTGCCAGCAGCATATGGGTGGGGGCTAGCGGGGGCCCCGGGGAGCTGTTTTTT.

A note on this clonotype: A much larger clonotype is one base distant, so this may be a read error. V is TRBV6-1 and J is TRBJ2-3; D perhaps matches TRBD1 (6 bases). There are 16 residues in the CDR3. CDR1 and CDR2 (germline): MNHNS, SASEGT. The CDR3 spells CASRKFTRGGSETQYF. In nucleotides, the CDR3 is TGTGCCAGCAGGAAATTTACCAGGGGCGGTTCAGAAACGCAGTATTTT.

This rearrangement joins TRBV7-3 to TRBJ2-1; TRBD2 might be the D (5 bases). The germline V gene has CDR1 SGHTA and CDR2 FQGTGA. The CDR3 has 16 amino acids. Deletions cut 5 bases from V and 1 base from J, with 15 bases between. CDR3 sequence reads: CASSPSRGVSYNEQFF. DNA for the CDR3: TGTGCCAGCAGCCCGTCACGGGGAGTGTCCTACAATGAGCAGTTCTTC.

The chain recombines TRBV5-4 with TRBJ2-5; 7 bases fit TRBD2. There are 15 residues in the CDR3. Looked up from germline, CDR1 is SGHNT and CDR2 is YYREEE (reference sequence). With V trimmed by 0 bases and J by 4 bases, 6 bases remained unmatched. The CDR3 region is CASSLGGRVGETQYF. The CDR3 region has the DNA TGTGCCAGCAGCTTGGGCGGGAGAGTGGGAGAGACCCAGTACTTC.

This CDR3 reads CSAGWGYKIHEQYF. As DNA, the CDR3 is TGCAGTGCTGGGTGGGGGTATAAGATCCACGAGCAGTACTTC. The J gene is TRBJ2-7, the V gene TRBV29-1; TRBD1 or TRBD2 may be the D gene (5 bases each). The CDR3 is 14 residues long. Germline CDR1 is SQVTM and CDR2 is ANQGSEA.

As for this clonotype: The conserved final phenylalanine or tryptophan is absent from the CDR3, which likely points to a read error. The J gene is TRBJ2-1, the V gene TRBV29-1; possible D gene TRBD2, 6 bases. Germline loops: CDR1 SQVTM, CDR2 ANQGSEA. The CDR3 is 15 amino acids. V lost 3 bases, J lost 0 bases, and 12 bases lay in between. The CDR3 DNA reads as TGCAGCGTTGATGGAGGAGGGACCTCCTACAATGAGCAGTTCTCC. This encodes CSVDGGGTSYNEQFS.

Remarks on this clonotype: Mismatch with germline at one junction end may stem from a read error. The chain uses TRBV29-1 and TRBJ2-7, with TRBD2 matching 7 bases. This CDR3 spans 13 amino acids. Germline values: CDR1 SQVTM, CDR2 ANQGSEA. CDR3 residues: CSIAAGRTYEQYF. In DNA, the CDR3 is TGCAGCATTGCAGCGGGACGAACCTACGAGCAATACTTC.

The sample holds a few counts of this clonotype. Being one base from a much bigger clone, this may be a read error. The rearrangement links TRBV29-1 to TRBJ2-7; weak D call: TRBD2 (6 bases). The germline V and J ends were trimmed by 4 bases and 6 bases, with 7 bases remaining between them. The CDR3 spans 10 residues. Germline assignment: CDR1 SQVTM and CDR2 ANQGSEA. CDR3 in amino acids: CSVGGAEQYF. The DNA for the CDR3 is TGCAGCGTTGGCGGGGCCGAGCAGTACTTC.

The table lists this clonotype with many counts. The chain employs TRBV4-2 and TRBJ2-1; weak D call: TRBD2 (7 bases). Trimming left V 0 bases short and J 5 bases short, with 14 bases between. Looked up from germline, CDR1 is LGHNA and CDR2 is YNFKEQ. The CDR3 spans 16 residues. The CDR3 sequence: CASSQDRAGTNNEQFF. CDR3 bases: TGTGCCAGCAGCCAAGATAGAGCGGGGACAAACAATGAGCAGTTCTTC.

The J gene is TRBJ2-7, the V gene TRBV7-9, with a weak D call TRBD1 (6 bases). The germline V and J ends were trimmed by 7 bases and 2 bases, with 15 bases remaining between them. Per germline, CDR1 SEHNR and CDR2 FQNEAQ (reference sequence). The CDR3 has 14 amino acids. The DNA for the CDR3 is TGTGCCAGCATCTCGCGGACAGCACCCTACGAGCAGTACTTC. Protein sequence: CASISRTAPYEQYF.

Of note for this clonotype: One junction end does not reproduce the germline sequence, and a read error may be involved. The chain employs TRBV11-3 and TRBJ2-1; D is perhaps TRBD2 (6 bases). CDR3 length: 15 amino acids. Germline-derived CDR1 and CDR2 are SGHNT and YENEEA. CDR3 protein: CASSLLTGDYNEQFF. Here the CDR3 DNA reads TGCGCCAGCAGCTTACTAACGGGGGACTACAATGAGCAGTTCTTC.

In DNA, the CDR3 is TGTGCCAGCAGCACCGGGACTAGCGGGACAGATACGCAGTATTTT. Encoded protein: CASSTGTSGTDTQYF. The chain combines TRBV11-2 with TRBJ2-3; 12 nucleotides align to TRBD2. Germline CDR1 and CDR2: SGHAT and FQNNGV. The CDR3 covers 15 residues. With 5 bases clipped from V and 3 bases from J, the junction kept 3 bases outside the gene matches.

Concerning this clonotype: No conserved phenylalanine or tryptophan is present at the end of the CDR3, so a read error is the likely explanation. The V call is TRBV15, the J call TRBJ2-7, with D possibly being TRBD1 (6 bases). V dropped 5 bases and J dropped 4 bases, with 12 bases sitting between them. The CDR3 is made up of 13 amino acids. The germline V gene has CDR1 LNHNV and CDR2 YYDKDF (reference sequence). The CDR3 region has the DNA TGTGCCACCAGCTCCGGGACAACGTACGAGCAGTACTTA. Translated, it gives CATSSGTTYEQYL.

This clonotype was counted many times. This chain joins TRBV4-2 and TRBJ2-3, with D possibly being TRBD2 (6 bases). Germline assignment: CDR1 LGHNA and CDR2 YNFKEQ. This CDR3 has 15 residues. With 2 bases removed from V and 0 bases from J, the gap between germline ends came to 9 bases. In nucleotides, the CDR3 is TGTGCCAGCAGCCAATGGGGGGATAGCACAGATACGCAGTATTTT. The encoded protein is CASSQWGDSTDTQYF.

This clonotype has a count of ten or more. The V call is TRBV29-1, the J call TRBJ1-4; 9 bases are shared with TRBD1. V lost 6 bases, J lost 6 bases, and 5 bases stayed unmatched. The CDR3 loop spans 13 amino acids. CDR1 is SQVTM, CDR2 ANQGSEA, per germline. The CDR3 nucleotides are TGCAGCGTGGGGACAGGGAAGGATGAAAAACTGTTTTTT. Translated: CSVGTGKDEKLFF.

A note on this clonotype: A much larger clone differs from this one at a single base, so this may be a read error. This sequence joins TRBV6-1 and TRBJ2-1; 7 nucleotides align to TRBD1. CDR1 is MNHNS, CDR2 SASEGT, per germline. The CDR3 has 15 amino acids. This CDR3 is CASRGQPSSYNEQLF. CDR3 bases: TGTGCCAGCAGGGGACAGCCAAGCTCCTACAATGAGCAGCTCTTC.

For this clonotype: A read error is possible here, since a much larger clone lies one base away. CDR3 DNA: TGTGCCAGCAGCTTGATGACAGTGGGAATCTCCGGCTACACCTTC. Amino acid sequence: CASSLMTVGISGYTF. J is TRBJ1-2 and V is TRBV5-8; maybe TRBD1 (5 bases). Germline-derived CDR1 and CDR2 are SGHTS and YDEGEE. This CDR3 has 15 amino acids. The V gene lost 1 base and the J gene lost 8 bases, with 18 bases spanning the gap.

This clonotype was detected only once. The J gene is TRBJ2-3, the V gene TRBV30; maybe TRBD2 (5 bases). In germline, CDR1 is GTSNPN, CDR2 SVGIG (reference sequence). V was pared by 3 bases and J by 5 bases, with 15 bases between. The CDR3 length is 14 residues. In DNA, the CDR3 is TGTGCCTGGAGCGGGGAAATCGGGAAAGATACGCAGTATTTT. Translation gives CAWSGEIGKDTQYF.